Detailed here is one T cell receptor beta chain. Germline CDR1 GTSNPN, CDR2 SVGIG (reference sequence). V lost 2 bases and J lost 6, with 19 bases in between. This CDR3 has 15 amino acids. This entry is derived from a study of control samples from healthy donors and cancer patients. The data were produced by immunoSEQ multiplex PCR, yet TCRdb's version contains in-frame clones alone and is incomplete. This sample has 90,000 to 100,000 clones, with approximately 88% found just once. This receptor was taken from a man aged 70 or older with lung cancer. Sequencing was carried out using PBMCs. The chain carries TRBV30 and TRBJ1-1; D remains unclear. CDR3 coding DNA: TGTGCCTGGAGTTCCCCGGGATCGATTTGGGCTGAAGCTTTCTTT. This encodes CAWSSPGSIWAEAFF.